This is a list of T cell receptor beta chains from one sample in a study of T cell responses to AZD1222 COVID-19 vaccine. Sequencing used immunoSEQ multiplex PCR; TCRdb keeps in-frame clones, though not all of them. The sample has some 80,000 clones, 88% seen once. The sequencing used peripheral blood, collected 28 days after the second dose of the MenACWY control vaccine. The receptors were sampled from an adult who received the MenACWY meningococcal vaccine as a control. The CDR3 runs from the conserved cysteine through the conserved F or W. The order of the fields is CDR3 protein, V gene, clone size, J gene. The listing skips clone size in some rows; elsewhere it reads once, few, many or a size class.

CDR3aa: CASSPWDRGSYNEQFF; v_gene: TRBV2; abundance: -; j_gene: TRBJ2-1
CDR3aa: CATWDSSSGNTIYF; v_gene: TRBV6-6; abundance: -; j_gene: TRBJ1-3
CDR3aa: CASTPPGGRETQYF; v_gene: TRBV6-5; abundance: -; j_gene: TRBJ2-5
CDR3aa: CASTDGGRIGSYEQYF; v_gene: TRBV11-2; abundance: -; j_gene: TRBJ2-7
CDR3aa: CASSVDNTEAFF; v_gene: TRBV9; abundance: -; j_gene: TRBJ1-1
CDR3aa: CASREQGPGNTIYF; v_gene: TRBV7-3; abundance: -; j_gene: TRBJ1-3
CDR3aa: CASNRQGDTEAFF; v_gene: TRBV6-5; abundance: once; j_gene: TRBJ1-1
CDR3aa: CASSQRVGFSVTEAFF; v_gene: TRBV3-1/TRBV3-2; abundance: -; j_gene: TRBJ1-1
CDR3aa: CASSDPRTGRETQYF; v_gene: TRBV25-1; abundance: once; j_gene: TRBJ2-5
CDR3aa: CASRGGSTPQHF; v_gene: TRBV28; abundance: -; j_gene: TRBJ1-5
CDR3aa: CASRGGYDQPQHF; v_gene: TRBV28; abundance: few; j_gene: TRBJ1-5
CDR3aa: CASGSKVVSEKLFF; v_gene: TRBV2; abundance: -; j_gene: TRBJ1-4
CDR3aa: CATSRDRRGRTDTQYF; v_gene: TRBV15; abundance: -; j_gene: TRBJ2-3
CDR3aa: CATSRDLGAGQPQHF; v_gene: TRBV15; abundance: -; j_gene: TRBJ1-5
CDR3aa: CASSEWAGSHNEQFF; v_gene: TRBV25-1; abundance: -; j_gene: TRBJ2-1
CDR3aa: CASSPRLAGGHNEQFF; v_gene: TRBV11-3; abundance: -; j_gene: TRBJ2-1
CDR3aa: CASGTAGSSYNEQFF; v_gene: TRBV5-1; abundance: once; j_gene: TRBJ2-1
CDR3aa: CASSGSGGAFEQFF; v_gene: TRBV28; abundance: -; j_gene: TRBJ2-1
CDR3aa: CASSFRDRANQPQHF; v_gene: TRBV6-2/TRBV6-3; abundance: -; j_gene: TRBJ1-5
CDR3aa: CATSTRTGVFGELFF; v_gene: TRBV15; abundance: -; j_gene: TRBJ2-2
CDR3aa: CASSKVAGQGGETQYF; v_gene: TRBV21-1; abundance: -; j_gene: TRBJ2-5
CDR3aa: CASSYPPRTGRETQYF; v_gene: TRBV6-2/TRBV6-3; abundance: -; j_gene: TRBJ2-5